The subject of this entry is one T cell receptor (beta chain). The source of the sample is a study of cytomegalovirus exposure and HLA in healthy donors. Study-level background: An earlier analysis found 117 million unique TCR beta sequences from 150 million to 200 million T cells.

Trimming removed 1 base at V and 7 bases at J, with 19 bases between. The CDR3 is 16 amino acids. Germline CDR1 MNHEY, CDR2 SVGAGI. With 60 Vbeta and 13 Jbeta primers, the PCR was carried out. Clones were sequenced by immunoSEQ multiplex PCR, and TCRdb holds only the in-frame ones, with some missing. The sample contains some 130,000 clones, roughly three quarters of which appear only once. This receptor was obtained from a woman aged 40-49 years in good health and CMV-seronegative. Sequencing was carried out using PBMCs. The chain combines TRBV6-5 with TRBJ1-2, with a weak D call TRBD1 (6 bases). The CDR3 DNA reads TGTGCCAGCAGTTACTTGTCCAGGGGCAGGGGAAGTGGCTACACCTTC. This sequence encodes CASSYLSRGRGSGYTF.